The 23 T cell receptor beta chains listed next were all sequenced from one sample in a study of shared clonotypes between healthy human individuals. CD45RO-negative, CCR7-positively selected cells formed the naive CD8 fraction, excluding terminally differentiated effector memory CD45RA+ cells. Sequencing was performed with immunoSEQ multiplex PCR; in TCRdb, only in-frame clones are kept and a portion is missing. Of about 2,200,000 clones listed, roughly 91% were seen once; the top ten hold under 2%. Sequencing was carried out using naive CD8+ T cells from PBMCs. The receptors derive from a man younger than 35 in good health. Some clones in this sample may be carry-over from other donors' samples.

DNA for the CDR3: TGCAGCGTCAACAGGGGAGGGAACTATGGCTACACCTTC. It encodes CSVNRGGNYGYTF. This rearrangement joins TRBV29-1 to TRBJ1-2, with 7 bases matching TRBD1. Per the germline V gene, CDR1 is SQVTM and CDR2 is ANQGSEA. The CDR3 totals 13 residues. Trimming took 6 bases from V and 2 from J; bases not matched to a gene: 6.

The chain combines TRBV9 with TRBJ2-1; D is unresolved. Germline values: CDR1 SGDLS, CDR2 YYNGEE. This CDR3 comprises 16 residues. The germline V and J ends were trimmed by 7 bases and 2 bases, with 19 bases remaining between them. The CDR3 sequence is CASLPGNGRPYNEQFF. CDR3 nucleotides: TGTGCCAGCCTACCTGGGAACGGGCGACCCTACAATGAGCAGTTCTTC.

The chain has TRBV6-1 and TRBJ2-1; 10 nucleotides align to TRBD2. The germline CDR1 and CDR2 sequences are MNHNS and SASEGT. This CDR3 region has 17 residues. V lost 1 base and J lost 3; bases outside the gene matches: 6. CDR3 protein: CASSEGVLAGIYNEQFF. As DNA, the CDR3 is TGTGCCAGCAGTGAAGGTGTACTAGCGGGGATCTACAATGAGCAGTTCTTC.

The chain recombines TRBV11-2 with TRBJ2-4, with a weak D call TRBD1 (5 bases). With 5 bases removed from V and 12 bases from J, the gap between germline ends came to 14 bases. CDR3 length: 12 residues. Germline CDR1 and CDR2: SGHAT and FQNNGV. CDR3 nucleotides: TGTGCCAGCAGCCCCACATCAGGGAATCAGTACTTC. It specifies CASSPTSGNQYF.

This chain joins TRBV11-2 and TRBJ1-2; TRBD1 aligns across 8 bases. The CDR3 extends over 15 amino acids. Looked up from germline, CDR1 is SGHAT and CDR2 is FQNNGV. The junction had 9 bases not matched to a gene; V was cut back by 6 bases and J by 3 bases. CDR3 region: CASSFIDRGHYGYTF. CDR3 nucleotide sequence: TGTGCCAGCAGTTTTATCGACAGGGGTCACTATGGCTACACCTTC.

This rearrangement joins TRBV11-3 to TRBJ2-1; 11 bases are a match to TRBD2. Unmatched junction bases numbered 0, after V lost 6 bases and J lost 5 bases. CDR3 size: 13 residues. Germline assignment: CDR1 SGHNT and CDR2 YENEEA. The CDR3, as DNA: TGTGCCAGCAGGGGACTAGCGGACAATGAGCAGTTCTTC. Amino acid sequence: CASRGLADNEQFF.

The V call is TRBV11-3, the J call TRBJ2-1; D might be TRBD2 (6 bases). The germline V gene encodes CDR1 SGHNT and CDR2 YENEEA. V lost 1 base to trimming and J lost 2 bases, with 12 bases between them. This CDR3 spans 16 amino acids. The CDR3 loop reads CASSLGAGQAYNEQFF. CDR3 sequence (DNA): TGTGCCAGCAGCTTAGGGGCGGGGCAAGCCTACAATGAGCAGTTCTTC.

V usage is TRBV19 and J usage is TRBJ1-5; D may be TRBD1 (5 bases). The CDR3 spans 17 residues. CDR1 and CDR2 from the germline V gene are LNHDA and SQIVND (reference sequence). Trimming took off 8 bases at V and 4 bases at J, with 24 bases between the two ends. Written as DNA, the CDR3 is TGTGCCAGTTCGGAATCCAGCCACCGATGGGGGAATCAGCCCCAGCATTTT. This gives the protein CASSESSHRWGNQPQHF.

CDR3 residues: CASSLLKLAGLTDTQYF. DNA for the CDR3: TGTGCCAGCAGTTTACTTAAGCTAGCGGGCCTCACAGATACGCAGTATTTT. V and J are TRBV27 and TRBJ2-3; TRBD2 aligns across 8 bases. Germline CDR1 and CDR2: MNHEY and SMNVEV (reference sequence). After removal of 2 bases from V and 2 bases from J, the junction contained 9 bases not matched to a gene. The CDR3 runs to 17 residues.

This clone appeared a single time. This chain connects TRBV27 to TRBJ2-7; weak D call: TRBD2 (5 bases). This CDR3 has 15 residues. CDR1 is MNHEY and CDR2 is SMNVEV in the germline V gene (reference sequence). Trimming pared 2 bases from V and 0 bases from J, leaving 11 bases between. The CDR3 nucleotides are TGTGCCAGCAGTTTAATGGGCGGGCACTCCTACGAGCAGTACTTC. Translating it yields CASSLMGGHSYEQYF.

The chain carries TRBV27 and TRBJ2-3, with 8 bases fitting TRBD2. CDR3 length equals 14 residues. Germline assignment: CDR1 MNHEY and CDR2 SMNVEV (reference sequence). Trimming at V came to 6 bases and at J to 3 bases, leaving 5 bases not matched to a gene. The CDR3 nucleotides read TGTGCCAGCAGCTCGGGGGGGCGTACAGATACGCAGTATTTT. Encoded protein: CASSSGGRTDTQYF.

CDR3 DNA: TGTGCCAGCAGCCCTCCGTGGCTAGCGGTCCTCAGCTCCTACGAGCAGTACTTC. As protein: CASSPPWLAVLSSYEQYF. V gene TRBV13 combines with J gene TRBJ2-7, with 7 bases lining up with TRBD2. The CDR3 length is 18 residues. Looked up from germline, CDR1 is PRHDT and CDR2 is FYEKMQ (reference sequence). With V trimmed by 5 bases and J by 0 bases, 16 bases remained unmatched.

In this sample, this clone turned up a few times. Additional DNA sequences in this sample encode the identical CDR3. This chain links TRBV27 with TRBJ2-7; D is uncertain. V was pared by 3 bases and J by 4 bases, with 4 bases between. The length of the CDR3 is 11 residues. From germline, CDR1 is MNHEY and CDR2 SMNVEV (reference sequence). The CDR3 is CASSFGYEQYF. The CDR3 DNA sequence: TGTGCCAGCAGTTTCGGGTACGAGCAGTACTTC.

In regard to this clone: This sample includes further DNA sequences coding for the same CDR3. The rearrangement uses TRBV5-1 and TRBJ1-3, with D tentatively TRBD1 (6 bases). From germline, CDR1 is SGHRS and CDR2 YFSETQ. V was cut by 0 bases and J by 4 bases, with 11 bases left in between. This CDR3 comprises 15 residues. The CDR3 sequence: CASSLDRGLGNTIYF. Here the CDR3 DNA reads TGCGCCAGCAGCTTGGATAGGGGGTTGGGAAACACCATATATTTT.

The chain uses TRBV27 and TRBJ2-3; no reliable D call. Trimming took off 2 bases at V and 14 bases at J, with 17 bases between the two ends. CDR1 is MNHEY and CDR2 is SMNVEV in the germline V gene (reference sequence). CDR3 size: 13 residues. The CDR3 DNA is TGTGCCAGCAGTTTAGTTGGGTCGCCGGAACCGTATTTT. Its translation: CASSLVGSPEPYF.

This chain uses TRBV15 with TRBJ2-1; 8 nucleotides match TRBD2. Unmatched junction bases numbered 9, after V lost 0 bases and J lost 8 bases. Germline lookup yields CDR1 LNHNV and CDR2 YYDKDF (reference sequence). This CDR3 has 16 residues. The DNA for the CDR3 is TGTGCCACCAGCAGAGATGTTGGCGGGAGGCGCTATGAGCAGTTCTTC. Encoded protein: CATSRDVGGRRYEQFF.

This clone is a singleton in its sample. V is TRBV20-1 and J is TRBJ2-7; no reliable D call. The germline CDR1 and CDR2 sequences are DFQATT and SNEGSKA (reference sequence). The V and J ends lost 3 bases and 7 bases respectively, with 10 bases between them. This CDR3 has 11 amino acids. Here the CDR3 reads CSARGWGEQYF. The DNA for the CDR3 is TGCAGTGCTAGGGGGTGGGGTGAGCAGTACTTC.

This sequence joins TRBV14 and TRBJ1-2, with D possibly matching TRBD1 (5 bases). The CDR3 totals 13 residues. The V gene's germline CDR1 is SGHDN and CDR2 FVKESK. Between the trimmed V and J ends, which lost 6 bases and 6 bases, there was a span of 14 bases. The CDR3 reads CASRQTGLDGYTF. The CDR3 DNA reads as TGTGCCAGCAGGCAAACAGGCCTGGATGGCTACACCTTC.

The V call is TRBV4-1, the J call TRBJ1-1; D is unclear. Per germline, CDR1 MGHRA and CDR2 YSYEKL. This CDR3 has 16 amino acids. V was clipped by 6 bases and J by 4 bases, with 21 bases between them. The CDR3 nucleotides read TGCGCCAGCAGACCCAAGGAAAACAGCTTTACCACTGAAGCTTTCTTT. As protein: CASRPKENSFTTEAFF.

V and J are TRBV6-6 and TRBJ1-4; 7 bases align to TRBD1. This CDR3 spans 15 amino acids. Germline V gene lookup returns CDR1 MNHNY and CDR2 SVGAGI (reference sequence). V was clipped by 6 bases and J by 4 bases; unmatched bases: 8. CDR3 in amino acids: CASSTWDSDNEKLFF. Written as DNA, the CDR3 is TGTGCCAGCAGCACCTGGGACAGTGATAATGAAAAACTGTTTTTT.

This sequence joins TRBV7-9 and TRBJ1-4; TRBD1 matches 8 bases. The CDR3 extends over 16 amino acids. V lost 6 bases, J lost 2 bases, and 8 bases stayed unmatched. CDR1 SEHNR and CDR2 FQNEAQ come from the germline V gene (reference sequence). The CDR3 bases are TGTGCCAGCAGAGCGCAGGGGGCGGGGACTAATGAAAAACTGTTTTTT. Translated: CASRAQGAGTNEKLFF.

About this clone itself: The same CDR3 also results from other DNA sequences found in this sample. V usage is TRBV9 and J usage is TRBJ2-1, with 8 bases that match TRBD2. This CDR3 region has 16 residues. CDR1 is SGDLS, CDR2 YYNGEE, per germline. The V segment lost 2 bases and the J segment 0 bases; nucleotides outside the gene matches: 4. The CDR3 DNA sequence: TGTGCCAGCAGCGTGGGCGGGGGGAGCTCCTACAATGAGCAGTTCTTC. Translated: CASSVGGGSSYNEQFF.

The rearrangement links TRBV5-1 to TRBJ2-7; weak D call: TRBD1 (5 bases). Germline V gives CDR1 SGHRS, CDR2 YFSETQ. This CDR3 spans 15 amino acids. The V end lost 0 bases, the J end lost 4 bases, and 14 bases lay between the germline ends. CDR3 amino acids: CASSLARAVEYEQYF. The CDR3 nucleotides are TGCGCCAGCAGCTTGGCCAGGGCGGTCGAGTACGAGCAGTACTTC.